One sample yielded the 9 T cell receptor beta chains listed below, sequenced in a study of neurological immune-mediated disorders. MiXCR, run by TCRdb on the 5' RACE reads, gives a single entry per CDR3 protein. The table shows 71,000 or so distinct CDR3 sequences, with roughly an eighth occurring only once. Time point here: longitudinal time-point 1 (baseline). The sequenced sample was PBMCs. These receptors were obtained from a female donor with HTLV-1-associated myelopathy (HAM/TSP).

This clonotype was detected ten times or more. The rearrangement uses TRBV24-1 and TRBJ2-2; 7 bases are shared with TRBD1. Losses at the gene ends were 7 bases for V and 4 bases for J; bases not matched to a gene: 5. The CDR3 loop spans 14 amino acids. Germline assignment: CDR1 KGHDR and CDR2 SFDVKD. DNA of the CDR3: TGTGCCACCAGGACAGGGAGAGGCACCGGGGAGCTGTTTTTT. Translating it yields CATRTGRGTGELFF.

This clonotype was detected ten times or more. V gene TRBV5-5 combines with J gene TRBJ1-1; D gene uncertain. Germline CDR1 and CDR2: SGHKS and YYEKEE (reference sequence). V lost 0 bases and J 7 bases, leaving 13 bases between the germline ends. The CDR3 totals 14 residues. The CDR3 here is CASSLVFEGFEAFF. The CDR3 region has the DNA TGTGCCAGCAGCTTGGTTTTTGAAGGGTTTGAAGCTTTCTTT.

This clonotype was recorded many times. The rearrangement joins TRBV20-1 to TRBJ2-7, with 9 bases lining up with TRBD1. V lost 3 bases to trimming and J lost 5 bases; unmatched junction nucleotides: 8. Germline CDR1 reads DFQATT; CDR2 reads SNEGSKA (reference sequence). CDR3 size: 14 residues. The CDR3 sequence: CSARADRGFDEQYF. The CDR3, as DNA: TGCAGTGCTAGGGCAGACAGGGGGTTCGACGAGCAGTACTTC.

This clonotype was counted at least ten times. The V call is TRBV4-1, the J call TRBJ2-2, with D perhaps TRBD1 (5 bases). The germline V and J ends were trimmed by 8 bases and 1 base, with 11 bases remaining between them. The germline V gene encodes CDR1 MGHRA and CDR2 YSYEKL. CDR3 length equals 14 residues. This CDR3 is CASSFGQNTGELFF. The CDR3 region has the DNA TGCGCCAGCTCCTTTGGACAGAACACCGGGGAGCTGTTTTTT.

In regard to this clonotype: A read error may produce the germline difference seen at one junction end. The rearrangement uses TRBV24-1 and TRBJ2-6; the match to TRBD1 covers 8 bases. The CDR3 contains 16 residues. In germline, CDR1 is KGHDR, CDR2 SFDVKD. The CDR3 spells CATSDLDRGGANVLTF. The CDR3, as DNA: TGTGCCACCAGTGACCTCGACAGGGGTGGGGCTAACGTCCTGACTTTC.

This clonotype was seen many times. The gene calls are TRBV7-2 and TRBJ2-7; D is unclear. V was trimmed by 3 bases and J by 0 bases, leaving 12 bases between them. Germline CDR1 is SGHTA and CDR2 is FQGNSA. The CDR3 totals 15 residues. The CDR3 protein is CASSFDRFISYEQYF. CDR3 nucleotides: TGTGCCAGCAGCTTTGACCGGTTTATCTCCTACGAGCAGTACTTC.

This clonotype has a count of ten or more. The CDR3 DNA reads TGTGCCAGCAGCGTACAGGGCTTCCAATCCGAGCAGTACTTC. Protein: CASSVQGFQSEQYF. The chain is built from TRBV9 and TRBJ2-7, with D tentatively TRBD1 (5 bases). CDR1 is SGDLS, CDR2 YYNGEE, per germline. CDR3 size: 14 residues. Deletions cut 1 base from V and 6 bases from J, with 14 bases between. The full variable domain, with the rest looked up from reference TRBV9 and TRBJ2-7, is DSGVTQTPKHLITATGQRVTLRCSPRSGDLSVYWYQQSLDQGLQFLIQYYNGEERAKGNILERFSAQQFPDLHSELNLSSLELGDSALYFCASSVQGFQSEQYFGPGTRLTVT.

This clonotype was picked up many times. The J gene is TRBJ1-1, the V gene TRBV3-1; no clear D. The V end lost 2 bases, the J end lost 2 bases, and 6 bases lay between the germline ends. Germline loops: CDR1 LGHDT, CDR2 YNNKEL (reference sequence). The CDR3 is 13 amino acids. The CDR3 is CASSQPLNTEAFF. The CDR3 nucleotides are TGTGCCAGCAGCCAACCCCTAAACACTGAAGCTTTCTTT.

This clonotype was picked up many times. This chain joins TRBV20-1 and TRBJ2-7; D is ambiguous. Germline CDR1 DFQATT, CDR2 SNEGSKA (reference sequence). The CDR3 spans 10 residues. Trimming removed 5 bases from V and 4 bases from J, with 6 bases in between. The CDR3: CSAAAYEQYF. CDR3 in DNA: TGCAGTGCTGCTGCTTACGAGCAGTACTTC.